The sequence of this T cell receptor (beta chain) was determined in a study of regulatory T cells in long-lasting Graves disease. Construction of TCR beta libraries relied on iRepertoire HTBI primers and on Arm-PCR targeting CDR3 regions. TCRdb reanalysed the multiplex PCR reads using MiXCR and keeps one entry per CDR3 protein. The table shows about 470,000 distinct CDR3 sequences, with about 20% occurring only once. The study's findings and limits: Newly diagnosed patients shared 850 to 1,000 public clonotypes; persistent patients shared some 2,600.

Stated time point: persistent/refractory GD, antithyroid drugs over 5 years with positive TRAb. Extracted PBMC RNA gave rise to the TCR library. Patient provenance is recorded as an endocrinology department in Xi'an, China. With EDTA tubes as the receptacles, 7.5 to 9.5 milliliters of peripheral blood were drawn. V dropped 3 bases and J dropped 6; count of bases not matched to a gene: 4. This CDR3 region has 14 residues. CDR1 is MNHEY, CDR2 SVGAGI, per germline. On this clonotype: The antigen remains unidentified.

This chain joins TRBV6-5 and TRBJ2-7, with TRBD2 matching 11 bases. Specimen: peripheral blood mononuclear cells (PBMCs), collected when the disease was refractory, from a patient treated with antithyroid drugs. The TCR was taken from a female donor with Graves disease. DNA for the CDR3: TGTGCCAGCAGTTATCAGCTAGCGGGAGGCGAGCAGTACTTC. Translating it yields CASSYQLAGGEQYF.